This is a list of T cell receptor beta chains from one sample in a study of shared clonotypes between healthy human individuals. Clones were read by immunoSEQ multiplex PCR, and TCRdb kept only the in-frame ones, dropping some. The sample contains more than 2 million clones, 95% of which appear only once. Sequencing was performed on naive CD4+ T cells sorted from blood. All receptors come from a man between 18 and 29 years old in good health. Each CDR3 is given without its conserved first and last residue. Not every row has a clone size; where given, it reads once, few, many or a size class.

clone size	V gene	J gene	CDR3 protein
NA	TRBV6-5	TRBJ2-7	ASTQGAEQY
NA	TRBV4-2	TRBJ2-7	ASSQPPDYEQY
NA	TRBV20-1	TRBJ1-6	SAINPAALH
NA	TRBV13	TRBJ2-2	ASSAPTDRTGELF
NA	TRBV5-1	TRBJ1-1	ASSVGKNTEAF
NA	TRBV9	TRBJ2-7	ASSVATGPTQSQY
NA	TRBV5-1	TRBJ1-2	ASSLGGTGDAIMKGYT
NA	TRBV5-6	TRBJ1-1	ASSKDRASEAF
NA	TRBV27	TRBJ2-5	ASSWNSKETQY
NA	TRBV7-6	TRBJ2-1	ASSRGLAGDPLYNEQF
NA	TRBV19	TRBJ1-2	APKRGDGYT
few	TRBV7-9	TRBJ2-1	ASSFGGSSYNEQF
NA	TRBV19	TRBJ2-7	ASSIGTLNSYEQY
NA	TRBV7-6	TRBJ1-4	ASSQGEYNEKLF
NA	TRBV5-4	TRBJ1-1	ASSLHQMNTEAF
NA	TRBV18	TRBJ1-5	ASSPLENQPQH
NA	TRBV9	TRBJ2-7	ASSVRDNPSNEQY
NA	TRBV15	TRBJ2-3	ATSRDLTQGVTTDTQY
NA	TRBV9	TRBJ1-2	ASSVEPDRSYGYT
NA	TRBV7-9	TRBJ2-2	ASSLIPDFGELF
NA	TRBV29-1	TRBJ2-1	SGAPYNEQF
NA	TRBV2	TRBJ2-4	ASIPDLAKNIQY
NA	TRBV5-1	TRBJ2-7	ASSLYGGGYEQY
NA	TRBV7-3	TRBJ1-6	ASSLMAGKASPLH
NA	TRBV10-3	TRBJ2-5	AISESGLAFKETQY
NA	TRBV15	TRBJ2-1	ATSPWPWELNEQF
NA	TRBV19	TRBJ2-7	ASTPGTRGYEQY
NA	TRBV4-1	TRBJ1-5	ASTPGQGVYSNQPQH
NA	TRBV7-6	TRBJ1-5	ASSLVRQGSIGNQPQH
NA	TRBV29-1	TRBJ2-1	SVGAASYNEQF
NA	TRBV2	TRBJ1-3	ASSEGRGNTIY
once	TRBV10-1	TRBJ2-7	ASSLGLAGEQY
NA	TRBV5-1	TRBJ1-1	ASSLDPQGQNTEAF
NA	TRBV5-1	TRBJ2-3	ASIPSGGADTQY
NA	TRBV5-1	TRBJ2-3	ASSLGSGGTDTQY
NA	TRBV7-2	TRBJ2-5	ASGSPTQY
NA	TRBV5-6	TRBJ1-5	ASSLFSNQPQH
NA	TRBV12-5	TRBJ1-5	ASGLVGDERNQPQH
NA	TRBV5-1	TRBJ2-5	ASSQQETQY
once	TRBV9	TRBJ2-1	ASGSLYNEQF
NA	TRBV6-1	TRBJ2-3	ASHRDRVTDTQY
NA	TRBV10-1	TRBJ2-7	ASSPVLGSSYEQY
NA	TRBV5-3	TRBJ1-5	ARSLAGQLVDGNQPQH
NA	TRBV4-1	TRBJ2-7	ASSQDLASAAYEQY
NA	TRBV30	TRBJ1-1	AWSYTGNTEAF
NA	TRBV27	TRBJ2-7	ASSLSKAGSHEQY
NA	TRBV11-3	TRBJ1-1	ASSLDRVAEAF
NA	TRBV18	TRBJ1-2	ASSPDTLERGYT
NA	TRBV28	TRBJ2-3	ASSRSGRDRDTQY
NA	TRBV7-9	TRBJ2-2	ASSLRQWQGPSGELF